One sample yielded the 19 T cell receptor beta chains listed below, sequenced in a study of PD-1 blockade in classical Hodgkin lymphoma. The repertoire was sequenced with immunoSEQ multiplex PCR; TCRdb's copy has only in-frame clones and lacks some. Here the sample spans tens of thousands of clones, more than 70% being singletons. Each patient experienced a relapse that followed autologous stem cell transplantation, and brentuximab vedotin exposure varied. Sequenced here: peripheral blood mononuclear cells (PBMCs), sampled before the second cycle of nivolumab. Receptors originate from a human donor with classical Hodgkin lymphoma.

A word on this clone: Other DNA sequences of this sample code for an identical CDR3. The CDR3 bases are TGCGCCAGCAGCTTGGCTGAGACCCAGTACTTC. Residues: CASSLAETQYF. V is TRBV5-1 and J is TRBJ2-5, with unresolved D. The CDR3 covers 11 residues. The V and J ends lost 0 bases and 5 bases respectively, with 2 bases between them. The germline V gene encodes CDR1 SGHRS and CDR2 YFSETQ. Together with reference TRBV5-1 and TRBJ2-5, the CDR3 gives the full variable domain: KAGVTQTPRYLIKTRGQQVTLSCSPISGHRSVSWYQQTPGQGLQFLFEYFSETQRNKGNFPGRFSGRQFSNSRSEMNVSTLELGDSALYLCASSLAETQYFGPGTRLLVL.

This sequence joins TRBV6-8 and TRBJ2-1, with D perhaps being TRBD1 or TRBD2 (5 bases each). The V gene's germline CDR1 is MNHGY and CDR2 SAAAGT. The V end was cut by 2 bases, the J end by 5 bases, with 22 bases between. This CDR3 has 18 amino acids. The CDR3 DNA sequence: TGTGCCAGCAGTTACGGAGATCTGGGGGACGCGACCAACAATGAGCAGTTCTTC. Translated: CASSYGDLGDATNNEQFF.

The chain joins TRBV6-5 to TRBJ2-7; 9 bases are a match to TRBD1. V shed 4 bases and J 5 bases; nucleotides not matched to a gene: 6. There are 14 residues in the CDR3. Per the germline V gene, CDR1 is MNHEY and CDR2 is SVGAGI. CDR3 bases: TGTGCCAGCAGTTCCCACAGGGGGCTCAACGAGCAGTACTTC. This codes for CASSSHRGLNEQYF.

The rearrangement joins TRBV6-1 to TRBJ1-5; D unresolved. CDR3 length equals 14 residues. Germline V lookup: CDR1 MNHNS, CDR2 SASEGT. V gave up 7 bases and J gave up 1 base, with 11 bases separating them. CDR3 nucleotide sequence: TGTGCCAGCAAACGATCCGGGAGCAATCAGCCCCAGCATTTT. Translating gives CASKRSGSNQPQHF.

This chain connects TRBV30 to TRBJ1-4; maybe TRBD1 (6 bases). Germline assignment: CDR1 GTSNPN and CDR2 SVGIG (reference sequence). V was pared by 2 bases and J by 13 bases, with 20 bases between. The CDR3 sequence is 14 residues long. Here the CDR3 reads CAWSRGGATGGLFF. CDR3 coding DNA: TGTGCCTGGAGTCGAGGGGGGGCAACCGGGGGACTGTTTTTT.

V is TRBV29-1 and J is TRBJ2-3, with 9 bases identical to TRBD2. The CDR3 length is 13 residues. CDR1 is SQVTM and CDR2 is ANQGSEA in the germline V gene. V dropped 6 bases and J dropped 2; count of bases not matched to a gene: 3. The CDR3 nucleotides are TGCAGCGTCGCTAGCGGGGCCACAGATACGCAGTATTTT. It translates to CSVASGATDTQYF.

The V and J genes are TRBV5-1 and TRBJ2-5; 14 nucleotides match TRBD2. The CDR3 runs to 16 residues. CDR1 and CDR2 (germline): SGHRS, YFSETQ. V lost 4 bases to trimming and J lost 9 bases; unmatched junction nucleotides: 11. The CDR3 sequence: CASSVPGLAGVQAQYF. The CDR3 bases are TGCGCCAGCAGCGTACCGGGACTAGCGGGGGTTCAAGCCCAGTACTTC.

The chain is built from TRBV6-6 and TRBJ2-5; 7 bases fit TRBD1. The end of the DNA is better explained by TRBJ2-7, so the J call may be wrong. CDR1 MNHNY and CDR2 SVGAGI come from the germline V gene (reference sequence). The CDR3 runs 13 residues. CDR3 sequence (DNA): TGTGCCAGCACAAATACAGGGGTCCACGAGCAGTACTTC. Protein: CASTNTGVHEQYF.

The chain has TRBV5-1 and TRBJ2-2; no reliable D call. Germline assignment: CDR1 SGHRS and CDR2 YFSETQ. The CDR3 consists of 12 residues. V was trimmed by 2 bases and J by 6 bases, leaving 5 bases between them. Here the CDR3 DNA reads TGCGCCAGCAGCTTCAATTCCGGGGAGCTGTTTTTT. Its translation: CASSFNSGELFF.

V gene TRBV5-1 combines with J gene TRBJ2-7; 8 bases map to TRBD1. Germline V gene lookup returns CDR1 SGHRS and CDR2 YFSETQ. The J segment lost 5 bases and the V segment lost 0 bases, leaving 4 bases of the junction unmatched. The CDR3 contains 14 residues. CDR3 nucleotides: TGCGCCAGCAGCTTGGAGGACAGGGCCAACGAGCAGTACTTC. Translating it yields CASSLEDRANEQYF.

The J gene is TRBJ1-2, the V gene TRBV6-6, with TRBD1 identical over 7 bases. J gave up 3 bases and V 5 bases, and 9 bases lay outside the gene matches. Per germline, CDR1 MNHNY and CDR2 SVGAGI (reference sequence). The CDR3 has 15 residues. The CDR3 protein is CASSQGGQTHYGYTF. The CDR3 DNA sequence: TGTGCCAGCAGTCAGGGGGGACAGACGCACTATGGCTACACCTTC.

The V gene is TRBV2, the J gene TRBJ1-2; D is unclear. V was pared by 4 bases and J by 2 bases, with 8 bases between. Germline V gene data show CDR1 as SNHLY and CDR2 as FYNNEI. The CDR3 contains 13 residues. The CDR3 DNA follows: TGTGCCAGCAGTGCTACCACGAACTATGGCTACACCTTC. This codes for CASSATTNYGYTF. The full variable domain, with the rest looked up from reference TRBV2 and TRBJ1-2, is EPEVTQTPSHQVTQMGQEVILRCVPISNHLYFYWYRQILGQKVEFLVSFYNNEISEKSEIFDDQFSVERPDGSNFTLKIRSTKLEDSAMYFCASSATTNYGYTFGSGTRLTVV.

The chain combines TRBV18 with TRBJ2-7; 10 nucleotides agree with TRBD2. In germline, CDR1 is KGHSH, CDR2 LQKENI. The V segment lost 4 bases and the J segment 4 bases; nucleotides outside the gene matches: 13. The CDR3 consists of 17 residues. The CDR3 is CASSRTQRGLAFYEQYF. The DNA of the CDR3 is TGTGCCAGCTCACGCACACAAAGGGGACTAGCGTTTTACGAGCAGTACTTC.

This clone was seen a handful of times. The chain joins TRBV2 to TRBJ2-1; D not resolved. V was pared by 8 bases and J by 4 bases, with 12 bases between. The germline V gene has CDR1 SNHLY and CDR2 FYNNEI. CDR3 size: 13 residues. Written as DNA, the CDR3 is TGTGCCAGCTGGATCGGGCAGTACAATGAGCAGTTCTTC. Encoded protein: CASWIGQYNEQFF.

The chain joins TRBV6-6 to TRBJ2-7, with D unresolved. V was shortened by 2 bases and J by 6 bases, with 14 bases between the two germline ends. Germline V gives CDR1 MNHNY, CDR2 SVGAGI (reference sequence). This CDR3 is 14 amino acids long. CDR3 bases: TGTGCCAGCAGTTACGAACCGCAGGCACCCGAGCAGTACTTC. Translation gives CASSYEPQAPEQYF.

The chain employs TRBV18 and TRBJ2-7; the match to TRBD1 covers 9 bases. V shed 5 bases and J 3 bases; nucleotides not matched to a gene: 5. The CDR3 sequence is 14 residues long. CDR1 KGHSH and CDR2 LQKENI come from the germline V gene. This CDR3 reads CASSADRGVYEQYF. The DNA of the CDR3 is TGTGCCAGCTCAGCGGACAGGGGAGTCTACGAGCAGTACTTC.

The J gene is TRBJ1-6, the V gene TRBV4-1, with a tentative D call TRBD1 (6 bases). The germline V gene encodes CDR1 MGHRA and CDR2 YSYEKL. The CDR3 contains 15 residues. V shed 4 bases and J shed 8 bases, with 15 bases lying between them. This CDR3 is CASSLPWGADSPLHF. As DNA, the CDR3 is TGCGCCAGCAGCCTCCCATGGGGGGCGGATTCACCCCTCCACTTT.

The CDR3 DNA follows: TGTGCCAGCAGTTTCGTGGACCCCTATGGGACCGAGAACACTGAAGCTTTCTTT. Translation gives CASSFVDPYGTENTEAFF. V usage is TRBV27 and J usage is TRBJ1-1; possibly TRBD1 for D (5 bases). Germline V CDR1 and CDR2: MNHEY, SMNVEV (reference sequence). Trimming pared 3 bases from V and 1 base from J, leaving 21 bases between. The CDR3 is 18 residues long.

The genes are TRBV5-1 and TRBJ1-4, with a weak D call TRBD1 (5 bases). The CDR3 extends over 14 amino acids. V shed 4 bases and J shed 6 bases, with 13 bases lying between them. Germline V lookup: CDR1 SGHRS, CDR2 YFSETQ. CDR3 sequence reads: CASSLDRDYEKLFF. As DNA, the CDR3 is TGCGCCAGCAGCCTGGATCGGGACTATGAAAAACTGTTTTTT.